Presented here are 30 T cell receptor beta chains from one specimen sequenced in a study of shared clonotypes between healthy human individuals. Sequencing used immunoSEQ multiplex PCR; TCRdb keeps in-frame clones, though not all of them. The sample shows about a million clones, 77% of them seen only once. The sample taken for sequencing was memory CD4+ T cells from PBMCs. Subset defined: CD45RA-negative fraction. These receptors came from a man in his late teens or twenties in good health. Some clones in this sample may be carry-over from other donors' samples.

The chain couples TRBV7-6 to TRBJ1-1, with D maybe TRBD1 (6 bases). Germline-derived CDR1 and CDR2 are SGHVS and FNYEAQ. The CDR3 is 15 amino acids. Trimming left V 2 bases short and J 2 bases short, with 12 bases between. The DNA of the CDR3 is TGTGCCAGCAGCTTATCGGGGGCAGCCAACACTGAAGCTTTCTTT. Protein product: CASSLSGAANTEAFF.

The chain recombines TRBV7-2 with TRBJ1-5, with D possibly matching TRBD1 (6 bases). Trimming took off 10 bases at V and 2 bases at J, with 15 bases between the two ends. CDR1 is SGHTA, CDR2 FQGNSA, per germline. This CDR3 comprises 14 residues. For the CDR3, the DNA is TGTGCCACCACTACAGGGTTGGGCAATCAGCCCCAGCATTTT. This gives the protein CATTTGLGNQPQHF.

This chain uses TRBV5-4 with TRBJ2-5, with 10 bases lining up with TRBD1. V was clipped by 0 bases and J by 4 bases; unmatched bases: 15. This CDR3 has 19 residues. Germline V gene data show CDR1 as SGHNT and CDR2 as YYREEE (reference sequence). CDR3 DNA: TGTGCCAGCAGCTTGGATGTTCGGGACAGGGGAATTTTCACAGAGACCCAGTACTTC. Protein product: CASSLDVRDRGIFTETQYF.

CDR3 in DNA: TGTGCCAGCAGCCAGCGGGACAGCCTCTACGAGCAGTACTTC. Translating it yields CASSQRDSLYEQYF. This sequence joins TRBV14 and TRBJ2-7; tentative D call: TRBD1 (7 bases). Trimming removed 3 bases from V and 3 bases from J, with 12 bases in between. Germline CDR1 and CDR2: SGHDN and FVKESK. The CDR3 totals 14 residues.

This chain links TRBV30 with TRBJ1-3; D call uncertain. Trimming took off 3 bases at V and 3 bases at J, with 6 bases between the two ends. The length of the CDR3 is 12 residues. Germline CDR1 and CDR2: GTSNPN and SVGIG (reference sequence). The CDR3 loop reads CAWSQVGNTIYF. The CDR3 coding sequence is TGTGCCTGGAGCCAGGTTGGAAACACCATATATTTT.

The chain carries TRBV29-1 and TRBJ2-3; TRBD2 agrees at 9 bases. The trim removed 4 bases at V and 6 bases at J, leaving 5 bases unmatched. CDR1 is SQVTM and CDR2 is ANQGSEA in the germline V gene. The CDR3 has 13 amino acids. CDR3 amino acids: CSVARTSVDTQYF. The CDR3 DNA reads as TGCAGCGTTGCCCGGACTAGCGTGGATACGCAGTATTTT.

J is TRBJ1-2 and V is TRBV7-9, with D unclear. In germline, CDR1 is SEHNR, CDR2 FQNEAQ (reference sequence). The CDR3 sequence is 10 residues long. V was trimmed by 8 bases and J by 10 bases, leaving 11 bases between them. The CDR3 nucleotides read TGTGCCAGCGGAGACCCCGACTACACCTTC. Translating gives CASGDPDYTF.

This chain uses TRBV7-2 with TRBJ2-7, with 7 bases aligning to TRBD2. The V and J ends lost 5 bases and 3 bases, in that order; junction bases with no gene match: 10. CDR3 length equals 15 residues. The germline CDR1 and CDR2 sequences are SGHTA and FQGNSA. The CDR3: CASSGGVAGYYEQYF. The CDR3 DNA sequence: TGTGCCAGCAGCGGGGGGGTAGCAGGTTACTACGAGCAGTACTTC.

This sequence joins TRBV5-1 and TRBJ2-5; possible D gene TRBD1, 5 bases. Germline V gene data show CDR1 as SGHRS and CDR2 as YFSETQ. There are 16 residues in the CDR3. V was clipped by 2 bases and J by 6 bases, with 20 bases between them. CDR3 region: CASSFSEGQGKQTQYF. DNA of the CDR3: TGCGCCAGCAGCTTCTCGGAAGGGCAGGGCAAACAGACCCAGTACTTC.

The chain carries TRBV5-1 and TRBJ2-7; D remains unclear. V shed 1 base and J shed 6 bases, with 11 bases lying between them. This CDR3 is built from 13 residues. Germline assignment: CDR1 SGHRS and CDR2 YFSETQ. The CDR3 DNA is TGCGCCAGCAGCTTGATGGCTGCGCGCGAGCAGTACTTC. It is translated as CASSLMAAREQYF.

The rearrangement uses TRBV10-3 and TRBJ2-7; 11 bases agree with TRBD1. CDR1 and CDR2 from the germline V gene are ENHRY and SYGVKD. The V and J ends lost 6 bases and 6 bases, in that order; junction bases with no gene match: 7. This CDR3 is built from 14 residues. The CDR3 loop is CAISRTGGTIEQYF. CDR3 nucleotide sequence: TGTGCCATCAGCCGGACAGGGGGCACGATCGAGCAGTACTTC.

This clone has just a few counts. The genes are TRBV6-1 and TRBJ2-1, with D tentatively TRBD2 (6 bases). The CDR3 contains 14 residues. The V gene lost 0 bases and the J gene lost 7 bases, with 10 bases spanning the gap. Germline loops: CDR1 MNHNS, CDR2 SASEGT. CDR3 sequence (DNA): TGTGCCAGCAGTGAAGCTGGAGGGTCGAATGAGCAGTTCTTC. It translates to CASSEAGGSNEQFF.

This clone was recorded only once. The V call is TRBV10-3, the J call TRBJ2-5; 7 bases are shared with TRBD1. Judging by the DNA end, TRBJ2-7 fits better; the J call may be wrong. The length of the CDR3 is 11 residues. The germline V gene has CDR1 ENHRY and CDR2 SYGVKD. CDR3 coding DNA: TGTGCCGTCTCAGGGGGCTACGAGCAGTACTTC. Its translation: CAVSGGYEQYF.

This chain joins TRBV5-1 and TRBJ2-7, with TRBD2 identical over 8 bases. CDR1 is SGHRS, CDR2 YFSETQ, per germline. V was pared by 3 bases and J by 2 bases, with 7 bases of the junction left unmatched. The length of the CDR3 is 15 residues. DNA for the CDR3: TGCGCCAGCAGCTCACAAGCGGGAGCCGCCTACGAGCAGTACTTC. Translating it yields CASSSQAGAAYEQYF.

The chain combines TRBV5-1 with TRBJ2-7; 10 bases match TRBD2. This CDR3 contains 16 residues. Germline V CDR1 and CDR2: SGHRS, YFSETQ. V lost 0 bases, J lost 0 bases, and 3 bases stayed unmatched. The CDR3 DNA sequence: TGCGCCAGCAGCTTGGACGGACTAGCGGACTCCTACGAGCAGTACTTC. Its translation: CASSLDGLADSYEQYF.

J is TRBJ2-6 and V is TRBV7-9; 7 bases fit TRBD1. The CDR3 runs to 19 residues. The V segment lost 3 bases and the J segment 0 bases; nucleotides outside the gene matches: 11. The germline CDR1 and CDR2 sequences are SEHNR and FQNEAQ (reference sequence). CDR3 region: CASSFPAHRGHSGANVLTF. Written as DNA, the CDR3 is TGTGCCAGCAGCTTTCCGGCCCACAGGGGTCACTCTGGGGCCAACGTCCTGACTTTC.

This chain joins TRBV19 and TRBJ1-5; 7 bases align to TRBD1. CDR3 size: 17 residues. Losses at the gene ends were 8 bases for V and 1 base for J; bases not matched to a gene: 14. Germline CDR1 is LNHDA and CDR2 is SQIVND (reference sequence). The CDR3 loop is CASGSSGTAPSNQPQHF. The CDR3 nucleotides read TGTGCCAGTGGTTCCTCCGGGACAGCTCCGAGCAATCAGCCCCAGCATTTT.

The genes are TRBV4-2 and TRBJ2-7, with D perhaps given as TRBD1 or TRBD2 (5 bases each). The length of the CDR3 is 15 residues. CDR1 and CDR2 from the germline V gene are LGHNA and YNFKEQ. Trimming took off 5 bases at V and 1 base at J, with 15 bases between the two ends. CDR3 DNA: TGTGCCAGCAGCACCTCAATAGGGGAGTCCTACGAGCAGTACTTC. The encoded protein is CASSTSIGESYEQYF.

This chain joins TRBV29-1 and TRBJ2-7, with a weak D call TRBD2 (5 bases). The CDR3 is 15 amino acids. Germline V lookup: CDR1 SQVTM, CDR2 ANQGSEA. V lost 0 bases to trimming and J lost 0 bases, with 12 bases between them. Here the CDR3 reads CSVEEWERSSYEQYF. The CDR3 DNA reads TGCAGCGTTGAAGAGTGGGAGAGAAGCTCCTACGAGCAGTACTTC.

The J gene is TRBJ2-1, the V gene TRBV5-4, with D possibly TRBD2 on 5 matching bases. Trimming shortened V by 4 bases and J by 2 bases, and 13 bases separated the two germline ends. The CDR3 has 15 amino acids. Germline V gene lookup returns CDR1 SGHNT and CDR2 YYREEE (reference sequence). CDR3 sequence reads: CASSGGGSTYNEQFF. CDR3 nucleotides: TGTGCCAGCAGCGGAGGAGGTAGCACCTACAATGAGCAGTTCTTC.

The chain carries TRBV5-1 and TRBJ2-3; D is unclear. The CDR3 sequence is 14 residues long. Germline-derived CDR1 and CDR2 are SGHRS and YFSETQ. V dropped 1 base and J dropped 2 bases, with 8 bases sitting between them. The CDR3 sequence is CASSLNSFTDTQYF. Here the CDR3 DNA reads TGCGCCAGCAGCTTGAATAGTTTCACAGATACGCAGTATTTT.

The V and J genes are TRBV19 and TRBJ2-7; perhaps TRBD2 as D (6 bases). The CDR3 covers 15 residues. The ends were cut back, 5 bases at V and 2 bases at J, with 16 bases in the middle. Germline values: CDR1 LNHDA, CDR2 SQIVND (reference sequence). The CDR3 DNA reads TGTGCCAGTAGTTTGTCGGGAGTTCCTACCTACGAGCAGTACTTC. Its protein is CASSLSGVPTYEQYF.

The CDR3 DNA follows: TGCGCCAGCAGTCAATCCGGGGTGGGGAGGGGAGGCAATCAGCCCCAGCATTTT. Amino acids: CASSQSGVGRGGNQPQHF. The J gene is TRBJ1-5, the V gene TRBV23-1; TRBD1 is a possible D gene (5 bases). TRBV23-1 has ORF status, its function being uncertain. Trimming pared 0 bases from V and 2 bases from J, leaving 17 bases between. CDR3 length: 18 residues.

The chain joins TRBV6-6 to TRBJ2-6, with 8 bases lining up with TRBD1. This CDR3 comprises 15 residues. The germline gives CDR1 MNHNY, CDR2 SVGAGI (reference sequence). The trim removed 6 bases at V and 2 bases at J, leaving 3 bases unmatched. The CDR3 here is CASRPDRAGANVLTF. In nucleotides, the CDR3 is TGTGCCAGCAGACCGGACAGGGCTGGGGCCAACGTCCTGACTTTC.

Written as DNA, the CDR3 is TGCGCCAGCAGGTCTGGGGGGACTCCGAACACTGAAGCTTTCTTT. Amino acids: CASRSGGTPNTEAFF. The rearrangement uses TRBV5-1 and TRBJ1-1; perhaps TRBD1 as D (5 bases). Trimming stripped 5 bases from V and 1 base from J, with 15 bases between. The V gene's germline CDR1 is SGHRS and CDR2 YFSETQ. The length of the CDR3 is 15 residues.

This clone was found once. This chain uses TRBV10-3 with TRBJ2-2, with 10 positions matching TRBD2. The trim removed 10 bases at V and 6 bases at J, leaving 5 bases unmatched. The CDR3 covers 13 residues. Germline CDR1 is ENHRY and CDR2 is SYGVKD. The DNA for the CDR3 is TGTGCCACCAAGCGGGAGGGGGCCGGGGAGCTGTTTTTT. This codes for CATKREGAGELFF.

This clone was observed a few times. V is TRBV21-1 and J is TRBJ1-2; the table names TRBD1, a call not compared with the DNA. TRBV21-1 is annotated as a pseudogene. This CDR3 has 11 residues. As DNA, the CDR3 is TGTGCCAGCAGGGGACAGCGTGGCTACACCTTC. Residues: CASRGQRGYTF.

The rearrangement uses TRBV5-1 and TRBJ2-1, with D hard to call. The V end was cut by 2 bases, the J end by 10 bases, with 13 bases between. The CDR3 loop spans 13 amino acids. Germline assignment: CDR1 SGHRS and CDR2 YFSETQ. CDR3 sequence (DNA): TGCGCCAGCAGCTTTGAAGGGAATTCGGAGCAGTTCTTC. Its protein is CASSFEGNSEQFF.

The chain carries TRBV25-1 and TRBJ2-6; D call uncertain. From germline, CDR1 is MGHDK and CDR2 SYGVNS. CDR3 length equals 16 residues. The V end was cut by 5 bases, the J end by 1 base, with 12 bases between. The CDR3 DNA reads TGTGCCAGCAGTCGGAGTGGCAGGTCTGGGGCCAACGTCCTGACTTTC. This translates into CASSRSGRSGANVLTF.

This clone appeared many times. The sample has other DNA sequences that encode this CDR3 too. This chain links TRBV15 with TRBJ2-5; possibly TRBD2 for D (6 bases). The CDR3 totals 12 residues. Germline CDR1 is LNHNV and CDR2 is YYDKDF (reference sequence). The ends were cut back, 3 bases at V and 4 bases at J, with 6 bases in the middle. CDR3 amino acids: CATSSGGETQYF. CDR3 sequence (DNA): TGTGCCACCAGCAGCGGGGGAGAGACCCAGTACTTC.